Shown below are 30 T cell receptor beta chains from a single sample sequenced in a study of shared clonotypes between healthy human individuals. Profiled with immunoSEQ multiplex PCR; TCRdb holds only in-frame clones, not every one. The repertoire holds roughly 1.5 million clones, approximately 98% seen once, with about 0.45% in the top ten. Sequenced input: naive CD4+ T cells sorted from blood. The subset is: CD45RA+ positively selected. These receptors were taken from a young man in good health.

The chain carries TRBV28 and TRBJ2-1; 7 positions agree with TRBD2. Germline V gene sequence: CDR1 MDHEN, CDR2 SYDVKM. The CDR3 is made up of 16 amino acids. V dropped 2 bases and J dropped 10; count of bases not matched to a gene: 14. In DNA form, the CDR3 reads TGTGCCAGCAGTTTACGCGCGGGAGTTAGTCTGGGGGAGCAGTTCTTC. This codes for CASSLRAGVSLGEQFF.

This chain links TRBV18 with TRBJ2-1; D unresolved. CDR3 size: 16 residues. CDR1 is KGHSH, CDR2 LQKENI, per germline. V lost 3 bases to trimming and J lost 3 bases, with 15 bases between them. CDR3 nucleotides: TGTGCCAGCTCACCTCTTCCAGCTTCGGTCTACAATGAGCAGTTCTTC. Translation: CASSPLPASVYNEQFF.

The V call is TRBV19, the J call TRBJ2-3; 8 positions match TRBD2. This CDR3 contains 14 residues. Looked up from germline, CDR1 is LNHDA and CDR2 is SQIVND (reference sequence). V was clipped by 10 bases and J by 4 bases; unmatched bases: 10. Here the CDR3 reads CATSGPQSPDTQYF. Written as DNA, the CDR3 is TGTGCCACTAGCGGGCCCCAGAGCCCAGATACGCAGTATTTT.

The chain has TRBV30 and TRBJ1-4; TRBD1 matches at 7 bases. Germline V gene lookup returns CDR1 GTSNPN and CDR2 SVGIG (reference sequence). The CDR3 is 13 amino acids. The V and J ends lost 5 bases and 5 bases, in that order; junction bases with no gene match: 5. DNA for the CDR3: TGTGCCTGGGGGGACAGCCCGAATGAAAAACTGTTTTTT. This codes for CAWGDSPNEKLFF.

This clone showed up just once. The V call is TRBV28, the J call TRBJ1-5, with 7 bases matching TRBD1. In germline, CDR1 is MDHEN, CDR2 SYDVKM. V trimming: 2 bases; J trimming: 9 bases; junction bases outside the gene matches: 7. The CDR3 contains 14 residues. CDR3 bases: TGTGCCAGCAGTTTAACAGGGGAATCTTGGCCCCAGCATTTT. As protein: CASSLTGESWPQHF.

This chain joins TRBV5-8 and TRBJ2-7, with D hard to call. The CDR3 is made up of 16 amino acids. CDR1 is SGHTS and CDR2 is YDEGEE in the germline V gene. The ends were cut back, 2 bases at V and 0 bases at J, with 15 bases in the middle. CDR3 sequence (DNA): TGTGCCAGCAGCTTTCGCCTCGGTGGAATCTCCTACGAGCAGTACTTC. Its protein product is CASSFRLGGISYEQYF.

The chain carries TRBV27 and TRBJ1-2; the match to TRBD1 covers 7 bases. The CDR3 is 14 residues long. The J segment lost 8 bases and the V segment lost 2 bases, leaving 8 bases of the junction unmatched. Germline assignment: CDR1 MNHEY and CDR2 SMNVEV (reference sequence). CDR3 region: CASSLLIGGGGYTF. Here the CDR3 DNA reads TGTGCCAGCAGTTTACTAATAGGGGGCGGCGGCTACACCTTC.

This chain uses TRBV15 with TRBJ2-1; the D is unclear. V lost 0 bases and J lost 3, with 15 bases in between. The CDR3 spans 17 residues. The germline gives CDR1 LNHNV, CDR2 YYDKDF (reference sequence). CDR3 nucleotides: TGTGCCACCAGCAGAGATGACGGGTATTGGGACTACAATGAGCAGTTCTTC. Its translation is CATSRDDGYWDYNEQFF.

J is TRBJ1-5 and V is TRBV2, with D possibly being TRBD1 (5 bases). Trimming left V 4 bases short and J 2 bases short, with 12 bases between. Germline loops: CDR1 SNHLY, CDR2 FYNNEI. The length of the CDR3 is 15 residues. The CDR3 loop is CASSGHGGGNQPQHF. CDR3 bases: TGTGCCAGCAGTGGCCACGGGGGTGGCAATCAGCCCCAGCATTTT. The full variable domain, its missing parts supplied by reference TRBV2 and TRBJ1-5, is EPEVTQTPSHQVTQMGQEVILRCVPISNHLYFYWYRQILGQKVEFLVSFYNNEISEKSEIFDDQFSVERPDGSNFTLKIRSTKLEDSAMYFCASSGHGGGNQPQHFGDGTRLSIL.

The rearrangement joins TRBV28 to TRBJ2-5; D gene uncertain. Germline assignment: CDR1 MDHEN and CDR2 SYDVKM. The V gene lost 7 bases and the J gene lost 5 bases, with 8 bases spanning the gap. The CDR3 covers 11 residues. The DNA for the CDR3 is TGTGCCAGCACCGGAAGGGAGACCCAGTACTTC. It translates to CASTGRETQYF.

With regard to this clone: The identical CDR3 is also encoded by other nucleotide sequences in the sample. This sequence joins TRBV29-1 and TRBJ2-7; D is perhaps TRBD1 (6 bases). The V gene lost 6 bases and the J gene lost 3 bases, with 15 bases spanning the gap. The germline V gene has CDR1 SQVTM and CDR2 ANQGSEA. The CDR3 consists of 13 residues. CDR3: CSVLQGVDYEQYF. The DNA for the CDR3 is TGCAGCGTCTTACAGGGAGTTGACTACGAGCAGTACTTC.

This clone was seen a single time. The CDR3 loop reads CATSTGHTLEKLFF. CDR3 DNA: TGTGCCACATCGACGGGACATACTCTAGAAAAACTGTTTTTT. The chain links TRBV6-1 to TRBJ1-4, with D perhaps TRBD1 (6 bases). This CDR3 is 14 amino acids long. CDR1 and CDR2 from the germline V gene are MNHNS and SASEGT. V shed 10 bases and J shed 8 bases, with 20 bases lying between them.

V usage is TRBV6-5 and J usage is TRBJ2-2; TRBD1 aligns across 8 bases. The CDR3 has 16 residues. The J segment lost 9 bases and the V segment lost 4 bases, leaving 13 bases of the junction unmatched. Germline-derived CDR1 and CDR2 are MNHEY and SVGAGI. The CDR3 reads CASSSPTSRGHRELFF. CDR3 DNA: TGTGCCAGCAGTTCACCTACCTCCAGGGGGCATCGGGAGCTGTTTTTT.

A remark on this clone: This same CDR3 is encoded by further DNA sequences in the sample. The chain employs TRBV19 and TRBJ2-2, with a tentative D call TRBD2 (5 bases). This CDR3 is built from 13 residues. Trimming stripped 2 bases from V and 6 bases from J, with 7 bases between. Germline V gene data show CDR1 as LNHDA and CDR2 as SQIVND (reference sequence). This CDR3 is CASSIRGSGELFF. DNA for the CDR3: TGTGCCAGTAGTATACGGGGATCCGGGGAGCTGTTTTTT.

This chain's CDR3 is CASSLERLGQGGGYTF. The CDR3 bases are TGTGCCAGCAGCTTAGAACGCCTAGGACAGGGAGGTGGCTACACCTTC. This chain connects TRBV11-3 to TRBJ1-2; the match to TRBD1 covers 8 bases. CDR1 and CDR2 from the germline V gene are SGHNT and YENEEA. Trimming removed 0 bases from V and 7 bases from J; junction bases left unmatched: 10. The CDR3 runs to 16 residues.

V is TRBV7-2 and J is TRBJ1-2; D not resolved. V was shortened by 5 bases and J by 6 bases, with 10 bases between the two germline ends. Looked up from germline, CDR1 is SGHTA and CDR2 is FQGNSA. The CDR3 has 12 amino acids. The CDR3 is CASSPRSDGYTF. The CDR3, as DNA: TGTGCCAGCAGCCCCCGTTCCGATGGCTACACCTTC.

The chain is built from TRBV7-2 and TRBJ1-2, with 7 bases lining up with TRBD1. Per germline, CDR1 SGHTA and CDR2 FQGNSA. J lost 4 bases, V lost 1 base, and 3 bases had no gene match. This CDR3 has 14 residues. CDR3 residues: CASSLEGAAYGYTF. The CDR3 region has the DNA TGTGCCAGCAGCTTAGAGGGGGCGGCCTATGGCTACACCTTC.

The CDR3 DNA reads as TGTGCCAGCTCACCCAGGGGGCAACACACCGGGGAGCTGTTTTTT. This gives the protein CASSPRGQHTGELFF. The V and J genes are TRBV18 and TRBJ2-2; 8 bases map to TRBD1. Germline loops: CDR1 KGHSH, CDR2 LQKENI. Losses at the gene ends were 3 bases for V and 3 bases for J; bases not matched to a gene: 3. The length of the CDR3 is 15 residues.

V gene TRBV27 combines with J gene TRBJ1-2; D might be TRBD1 (5 bases). Germline CDR1 is MNHEY and CDR2 is SMNVEV (reference sequence). V shed 1 base and J shed 3 bases, with 12 bases lying between them. CDR3 length: 15 residues. The CDR3 DNA sequence: TGTGCCAGCAGTTTATGGGGAGGGGAAGACTATGGCTACACCTTC. It yields the protein CASSLWGGEDYGYTF.

As to this clone: The sample holds other DNA sequences that translate to the same CDR3. The gene calls are TRBV5-1 and TRBJ2-1; no clear D gene. V was trimmed by 0 bases and J by 7 bases, leaving 5 bases between them. CDR3 size: 12 residues. CDR1 and CDR2 (germline): SGHRS, YFSETQ. CDR3 amino acids: CASSLVRNEQFF. Here the CDR3 DNA reads TGCGCCAGCAGCTTGGTACGGAATGAGCAGTTCTTC.

The V call is TRBV5-1, the J call TRBJ1-1; no definite D call. V shed 2 bases and J shed 10 bases, with 18 bases lying between them. The CDR3 consists of 14 residues. CDR1 and CDR2 from the germline V gene are SGHRS and YFSETQ. CDR3 in DNA: TGCGCCAGCAGCTTTGAGGGTTCGTCTCGAGGAGCTTTCTTT. This gives the protein CASSFEGSSRGAFF.

The rearrangement links TRBV10-1 to TRBJ1-4; D might be TRBD1 (5 bases). V lost 6 bases, J lost 7 bases, and 6 bases lay in between. From germline, CDR1 is WNHNN and CDR2 SYGVQD (reference sequence). The CDR3 covers 11 residues. CDR3 sequence reads: CASRGGEKLFF. Written as DNA, the CDR3 is TGCGCCAGCAGGGGGGGTGAAAAACTGTTTTTT.

Comments on this clone: This sample includes further DNA sequences coding for the same CDR3. J is TRBJ1-3 and V is TRBV5-1; no reliable D call. Germline V gene sequence: CDR1 SGHRS, CDR2 YFSETQ. This CDR3 has 14 residues. Trimming cost V 0 bases and J 2 bases, with 6 bases left between them. The CDR3 loop is CASSLGSAGNTIYF. The CDR3 DNA reads as TGCGCCAGCAGCTTGGGTTCGGCTGGAAACACCATATATTTT.

V usage is TRBV6-6 and J usage is TRBJ2-7, with 7 bases matching TRBD1. V was pared by 6 bases and J by 3 bases, with 8 bases of the junction left unmatched. This CDR3 region has 14 residues. From germline, CDR1 is MNHNY and CDR2 SVGAGI (reference sequence). The CDR3 region is CASRLQGNLYEQYF. The CDR3 coding sequence is TGTGCCAGCAGATTACAGGGGAATCTCTACGAGCAGTACTTC.

This clone is a singleton in its sample. The gene calls are TRBV5-4 and TRBJ2-4; D may correspond to TRBD1 or TRBD2 (6 bases each). V dropped 4 bases and J dropped 10 bases, with 15 bases sitting between them. This CDR3 comprises 13 residues. Germline V gene sequence: CDR1 SGHNT, CDR2 YYREEE (reference sequence). The CDR3 coding sequence is TGTGCCAGCAGCCCACCGTCGGGGGCGATTCAGTACTTC. Amino acid sequence: CASSPPSGAIQYF.

The genes are TRBV7-6 and TRBJ2-1; D possibly corresponds to TRBD1 (6 bases). Germline V gene sequence: CDR1 SGHVS, CDR2 FNYEAQ. CDR3 length: 14 amino acids. Trimming stripped 5 bases from V and 6 bases from J, with 14 bases between. The CDR3 protein is CASSQKQGRNEQFF. The CDR3 DNA reads as TGTGCCAGCAGCCAGAAACAGGGTCGCAATGAGCAGTTCTTC. Full variable domain (missing parts from reference TRBV7-6 and TRBJ2-1): GAGVSQSPRYKVTKRGQDVALRCDPISGHVSLYWYRQALGQGPEFLTYFNYEAQQDKSGLPNDRFSAERPEGSISTLTIQRTEQRDSAMYRCASSQKQGRNEQFFGPGTRLTVL.

The rearrangement links TRBV19 to TRBJ2-2; no firm D call. The V end was cut by 1 base, the J end by 0 bases, with 15 bases between. CDR1 and CDR2 from the germline V gene are LNHDA and SQIVND (reference sequence). The CDR3 is 18 amino acids. CDR3 amino acids: CASSIGGSLFANTGELFF. Here the CDR3 DNA reads TGTGCCAGTAGTATAGGTGGGTCCCTTTTCGCGAACACCGGGGAGCTGTTTTTT.

This clone was recorded only once. The rearrangement links TRBV7-9 to TRBJ2-1; 12 bases align to TRBD2. V dropped 5 bases and J dropped 6; count of bases not matched to a gene: 2. The germline V gene encodes CDR1 SEHNR and CDR2 FQNEAQ (reference sequence). CDR3 length equals 14 residues. The DNA of the CDR3 is TGTGCCAGCAGCCGACTAGCGGGGGCCAATGAGCAGTTCTTC. It encodes CASSRLAGANEQFF.

On this clone: This sample also contains other DNA sequences that code for the same CDR3. The gene calls are TRBV18 and TRBJ1-5; no clear D. Looked up from germline, CDR1 is KGHSH and CDR2 is LQKENI. This CDR3 is 15 amino acids long. Deletions cut 0 bases from V and 2 bases from J, with 8 bases between. The CDR3 DNA is TGTGCCAGCTCACCACCCGGGAGTGGCAATCAGCCCCAGCATTTT. Its translation: CASSPPGSGNQPQHF. Based on the CDR3 plus reference TRBV18 and TRBJ1-5, the full variable domain is NAGVMQNPRHLVRRRGQEARLRCSPMKGHSHVYWYRQLPEEGLKFMVYLQKENIIDESGMPKERFSAEFPKEGPSILRIQQVVRGDSAAYFCASSPPGSGNQPQHFGDGTRLSIL.

This chain joins TRBV11-2 and TRBJ2-5; maybe TRBD2 (6 bases). The assigned J gene may be wrong: the sequence end matches TRBJ2-7 better. Per the germline V gene, CDR1 is SGHAT and CDR2 is FQNNGV. The CDR3 consists of 13 residues. The CDR3 spells CASSWGVSYEQYF. DNA for the CDR3: TGTGCCAGCAGCTGGGGGGTCTCCTACGAGCAGTACTTC.